Each of the 27 T cell receptor beta chains below was sequenced from the same sample in a study of blood T cell repertoires in COVID-19. Generated by immunoSEQ multiplex PCR, the TCRdb table keeps only in-frame clones and is missing some. The sample records around 120,000 clones, approximately 80% being singletons. Sequenced input: peripheral blood. Source of these receptors: a man aged 65-85 years with active or convalescent COVID-19.

The chain joins TRBV3-1 (or the pseudogene TRBV3-2) to TRBJ2-7, with TRBD1 as a possible D gene (7 bases). Trimming took off 4 bases at V and 3 bases at J, with 13 bases between the two ends. In germline, CDR1 is LGHDT, CDR2 YNNKEL (reference sequence). The CDR3 covers 14 residues. The DNA for the CDR3 is TGTGCCAGCAGCCCCAGGGGGGTAATCTACGAGCAGTACTTC. Translating gives CASSPRGVIYEQYF.

The V call is TRBV30, the J call TRBJ1-2; 8 nucleotides agree with TRBD1. With V trimmed by 2 bases and J by 7 bases, 6 bases remained unmatched. The V gene's germline CDR1 is GTSNPN and CDR2 SVGIG (reference sequence). The CDR3 contains 13 residues. CDR3 nucleotides: TGTGCCTGGAGTAAAGGACAGGGATTTGGCTACACCTTC. Translated: CAWSKGQGFGYTF.

This clone was picked up a small number of times. The rearrangement links TRBV28 to TRBJ1-2; a weak D match, TRBD1 (5 bases). This CDR3 has 17 amino acids. Germline CDR1 and CDR2: MDHEN and SYDVKM. V lost 5 bases, J lost 1 base, and 20 bases lay in between. CDR3 sequence: CASSAVGGGRLNYGYTF. The CDR3 region has the DNA TGTGCCAGCAGTGCCGTTGGCGGGGGGAGACTTAACTATGGCTACACCTTC.

This sequence joins TRBV2 and TRBJ1-1, with 7 positions matching TRBD1. Germline CDR1 is SNHLY and CDR2 is FYNNEI. The CDR3 sequence is 12 residues long. After removal of 4 bases from V and 11 bases from J, the junction contained 7 bases not matched to a gene. Here the CDR3 reads CASSGQGLEAFF. CDR3 nucleotides: TGTGCCAGCAGTGGACAGGGATTAGAGGCTTTCTTT.

The chain recombines TRBV7-3 with TRBJ2-3; TRBD2 agrees at 7 bases. V lost 2 bases, J lost 3 bases, and 5 bases stayed unmatched. CDR1 is SGHTA and CDR2 is FQGTGA in the germline V gene. This CDR3 contains 15 residues. This CDR3 is CASSLGGSWTDTQYF. DNA for the CDR3: TGTGCCAGCAGCTTAGGCGGGAGTTGGACAGATACGCAGTATTTT.

The chain joins TRBV19 to TRBJ1-4, with D hard to call. Germline V gene lookup returns CDR1 LNHDA and CDR2 SQIVND (reference sequence). The CDR3 spans 13 residues. Trimming stripped 5 bases from V and 1 base from J, with 5 bases between. CDR3 amino acids: CASSVGTNEKLFF. The CDR3 DNA follows: TGTGCCAGTAGTGTCGGAACTAATGAAAAACTGTTTTTT.

V usage is TRBV7-9 and J usage is TRBJ2-1; 9 positions agree with TRBD2. The CDR3 has 15 amino acids. Trimming at V came to 2 bases and at J to 2 bases, leaving 1 base not matched to a gene. CDR1 is SEHNR, CDR2 FQNEAQ, per germline (reference sequence). The CDR3 sequence is CASSLIAGAYNEQFF. Written as DNA, the CDR3 is TGTGCCAGCAGCTTAATAGCGGGAGCCTACAATGAGCAGTTCTTC. Together with reference TRBV7-9 and TRBJ2-1, the CDR3 gives the full variable domain: DTGVSQNPRHKITKRGQNVTFRCDPISEHNRLYWYRQTLGQGPEFLTYFQNEAQLEKSRLLSDRFSAERPKGSFSTLEIQRTEQGDSAMYLCASSLIAGAYNEQFFGPGTRLTVL.

This chain uses TRBV10-2 with TRBJ2-1; 12 bases line up with TRBD2. The germline V gene has CDR1 WSHSY and CDR2 SAAADI. The CDR3 sequence is 15 residues long. The V gene end was trimmed by 6 bases and the J gene end by 3 bases; junction bases not matched to a gene: 3. CDR3: CASRRTSGNYNEQFF. DNA of the CDR3: TGCGCCAGCAGACGGACTAGCGGGAACTACAATGAGCAGTTCTTC.

The chain has TRBV9 and TRBJ2-7; TRBD2 matches at 11 bases. The CDR3 has 15 residues. CDR1 is SGDLS, CDR2 YYNGEE, per germline. V shed 4 bases, J shed 2 bases, and the junction held 5 bases outside the gene matches. CDR3 sequence reads: CASSPRTSGPYEQYF. Written as DNA, the CDR3 is TGTGCCAGCAGCCCCCGGACTAGCGGGCCCTACGAGCAGTACTTC.

The chain recombines TRBV28 with TRBJ1-6; D is ambiguous. Trimming removed 3 bases at V and 8 bases at J, with 8 bases between. CDR1 MDHEN and CDR2 SYDVKM come from the germline V gene. The CDR3 is made up of 13 amino acids. CDR3 sequence reads: CASSFELHSPLHF. CDR3 nucleotide sequence: TGTGCCAGCAGTTTTGAGCTTCATTCACCCCTCCACTTT.

The gene calls are TRBV7-9 and TRBJ2-5; 9 bases match TRBD2. CDR1 is SEHNR, CDR2 FQNEAQ, per germline (reference sequence). The length of the CDR3 is 16 residues. J was trimmed by 1 base and V by 3 bases; bases with no gene match: 6. The DNA for the CDR3 is TGTGCCAGCAGCTTCGCTAGCGGGACGCTCCAAGAGACCCAGTACTTC. This codes for CASSFASGTLQETQYF.

This clone was seen just once. The genes are TRBV3-1 (or the pseudogene TRBV3-2) and TRBJ2-4; D may be TRBD2 (6 bases). Germline assignment: CDR1 LGHDT and CDR2 YNNKEL (reference sequence). CDR3 length: 14 residues. V dropped 2 bases and J dropped 9 bases, with 14 bases sitting between them. CDR3 in amino acids: CASSQRSLGGIQYF. CDR3 coding DNA: TGTGCCAGCAGCCAACGCTCCCTGGGGGGCATTCAGTACTTC.

This clone showed up just once. The rearrangement links TRBV11-2 to TRBJ2-2; TRBD2 aligns across 8 bases. Germline CDR1 is SGHAT and CDR2 is FQNNGV. V lost 5 bases to trimming and J lost 1 base; unmatched junction nucleotides: 6. The CDR3 loop spans 16 amino acids. The CDR3 DNA reads as TGTGCCAGCAGCCCGGGGGGGCGCCTGAACACCGGGGAGCTGTTTTTT. Amino acid sequence: CASSPGGRLNTGELFF.

The rearrangement uses TRBV27 and TRBJ2-1; 10 nucleotides align to TRBD1. Germline V lookup: CDR1 MNHEY, CDR2 SMNVEV (reference sequence). J lost 3 bases, V lost 5 bases, and 4 bases had no gene match. The CDR3 has 15 residues. The CDR3 sequence is CASSPGTGDYNEQFF. The CDR3 DNA is TGTGCCAGCAGTCCCGGGACAGGGGACTACAATGAGCAGTTCTTC.

The chain couples TRBV6-1 to TRBJ2-6; TRBD1 aligns across 7 bases. Trimming took 6 bases from V and 4 from J; bases not matched to a gene: 15. The length of the CDR3 is 18 residues. Looked up from germline, CDR1 is MNHNS and CDR2 is SASEGT. The CDR3: CASRERDSFNIGANVLTF. The DNA of the CDR3 is TGTGCCAGCAGGGAAAGGGACAGCTTTAATATCGGGGCCAACGTCCTGACTTTC.

J is TRBJ1-3 and V is TRBV9; no clear D gene. Germline V gives CDR1 SGDLS, CDR2 YYNGEE. This CDR3 comprises 16 residues. The ends were cut back, 0 bases at V and 0 bases at J, with 10 bases in the middle. For the CDR3, the DNA is TGTGCCAGCAGCGTAGGTTCGCGGGACTCTGGAAACACCATATATTTT. Translated: CASSVGSRDSGNTIYF.

The rearrangement uses TRBV2 and TRBJ2-7, with D unclear. Trimming pared 3 bases from V and 2 bases from J, leaving 8 bases between. The CDR3 spans 13 residues. Germline-derived CDR1 and CDR2 are SNHLY and FYNNEI. The CDR3 DNA follows: TGTGCCAGCAGTGATCGGCTAGCCTACGAGCAGTACTTC. Protein: CASSDRLAYEQYF. Based on the CDR3 plus reference TRBV2 and TRBJ2-7, the full variable domain is EPEVTQTPSHQVTQMGQEVILRCVPISNHLYFYWYRQILGQKVEFLVSFYNNEISEKSEIFDDQFSVERPDGSNFTLKIRSTKLEDSAMYFCASSDRLAYEQYFGPGTRLTVT.

The chain has TRBV25-1 and TRBJ2-7; TRBD2 matches at 8 bases. Looked up from germline, CDR1 is MGHDK and CDR2 is SYGVNS. Trimming removed 2 bases from V and 2 bases from J; junction bases left unmatched: 8. The length of the CDR3 is 16 residues. Here the CDR3 DNA reads TGTGCCAGCAGTGAAGGGCTAGCGGGTGTCCCCTACGAGCAGTACTTC. This sequence encodes CASSEGLAGVPYEQYF.

This chain connects TRBV7-3 to TRBJ2-1; possible D gene TRBD2, 5 bases. Trimming shortened V by 0 bases and J by 1 base, and 10 bases separated the two germline ends. The CDR3 is made up of 16 amino acids. Germline CDR1 SGHTA, CDR2 FQGTGA. The CDR3: CASSLTSSSSYNEQFF. The CDR3 DNA is TGTGCCAGCAGCTTAACGTCTAGCAGTTCCTACAATGAGCAGTTCTTC.

About this clone: The same CDR3 is also encoded by other DNA sequences in this sample. The genes are TRBV5-4 and TRBJ2-3; 8 nucleotides match TRBD2. Germline V gene lookup returns CDR1 SGHNT and CDR2 YYREEE (reference sequence). The V and J ends lost 0 bases and 1 base, in that order; junction bases with no gene match: 1. The CDR3 consists of 15 residues. Written as DNA, the CDR3 is TGTGCCAGCAGCTTGGGAGCGGGAGGCACAGATACGCAGTATTTT. It encodes CASSLGAGGTDTQYF.

The chain uses TRBV7-8 and TRBJ2-7; 9 bases fit TRBD2. V was clipped by 10 bases and J by 5 bases; unmatched bases: 15. Germline assignment: CDR1 SGHVS and CDR2 FQNEAQ. This CDR3 has 15 amino acids. Here the CDR3 reads CATGPPLAGMHEQYF. CDR3 coding DNA: TGTGCCACCGGCCCCCCTCTAGCGGGGATGCACGAGCAGTACTTC.

This clone was found once. This rearrangement joins TRBV19 to TRBJ1-2; TRBD1 matches 8 bases. The CDR3 runs to 14 residues. Germline V gives CDR1 LNHDA, CDR2 SQIVND (reference sequence). V lost 4 bases to trimming and J lost 6 bases; unmatched junction nucleotides: 7. As DNA, the CDR3 is TGTGCCAGTAGTAGAGAGACAGGGGTCAATGGCTACACCTTC. Its translation: CASSRETGVNGYTF. The whole variable domain, remainder taken from reference TRBV19 and TRBJ1-2, is DGGITQSPKYLFRKEGQNVTLSCEQNLNHDAMYWYRQDPGQGLRLIYYSQIVNDFQKGDIAEGYSVSREKKESFPLTVTSAQKNPTAFYLCASSRETGVNGYTFGSGTRLTVV.

The genes are TRBV7-9 and TRBJ1-4; 11 nucleotides agree with TRBD1. The trim removed 5 bases at V and 7 bases at J, leaving 6 bases unmatched. There are 15 residues in the CDR3. Germline lookup yields CDR1 SEHNR and CDR2 FQNEAQ (reference sequence). This CDR3 reads CASSPTGTGGEKLFF. CDR3 DNA sequence: TGTGCCAGCAGCCCGACCGGGACAGGGGGTGAAAAACTGTTTTTT. The entire variable domain, with the rest obtained from reference TRBV7-9 and TRBJ1-4, is as follows: DTGVSQNPRHKITKRGQNVTFRCDPISEHNRLYWYRQTLGQGPEFLTYFQNEAQLEKSRLLSDRFSAERPKGSFSTLEIQRTEQGDSAMYLCASSPTGTGGEKLFFGSGTQLSVL.

The chain has TRBV4-3 and TRBJ1-2; no clear D gene. Trimming removed 0 bases from V and 6 bases from J, with 14 bases in between. CDR1 and CDR2 from the germline V gene are LGHNA and YSLEER. The CDR3 is 15 amino acids. DNA of the CDR3: TGCGCCAGCAGCCAAGATCCCCGGGTGGGTGATGGCTACACCTTC. Protein: CASSQDPRVGDGYTF.

The chain couples TRBV28 to TRBJ1-2; D gene ambiguous. CDR1 MDHEN and CDR2 SYDVKM come from the germline V gene. This CDR3 region has 12 residues. The V and J ends lost 7 bases and 3 bases respectively, with 9 bases between them. In DNA, the CDR3 is TGTGCCAGCACGACTCGGCACTATGGCTACACCTTC. This gives the protein CASTTRHYGYTF.

The chain employs TRBV5-6 and TRBJ1-6; TRBD1 aligns across 8 bases. Germline V lookup: CDR1 SGHDT, CDR2 YYEEEE. The CDR3 extends over 17 amino acids. J lost 5 bases, V lost 4 bases, and 11 bases had no gene match. CDR3 nucleotide sequence: TGTGCCAGCAGCCCAGCCAGCAGGGGGCGTAATAATTCACCCCTCCACTTT. It translates to CASSPASRGRNNSPLHF.

The rearrangement joins TRBV12-5 to TRBJ1-1; D uncertain. The V gene's germline CDR1 is LGHNT and CDR2 FRNRAP. CDR3 size: 14 residues. V dropped 1 base and J dropped 1 base, with 7 bases sitting between them. Here the CDR3 reads CASGLETSNTEAFF. In nucleotides, the CDR3 is TGTGCTAGTGGTTTGGAAACATCGAACACTGAAGCTTTCTTT.